Ten or more counts support the clone carrying this T cell receptor beta chain. Its antigen is not known. This sample was taken from a study of T cells after yellow fever vaccination. As for the study in general: Some fractions had low cell numbers, and these were prepared with SMART-Seq v4 Ultra Low Input.

Study findings and constraints: Contamination of FACS-sorted repertoires by abundant clonotypes from the bulk population could occur.

Germline CDR1 and CDR2: MNHEY and SVGEGT. The V segment lost 6 bases and the J segment 8 bases; nucleotides outside the gene matches: 25. The CDR3 contains 20 residues. Researchers made TCR cDNA using 5'RACE template switching, and this step added a universal primer site and UMIs. TCRdb independently ran MiXCR on the 5' RACE reads; one entry per CDR3 protein. The data hold 200,000 to 250,000 distinct CDR3 sequences, with about 7% observed a single time. This rearrangement joins TRBV6-2 or TRBV6-3 to TRBJ1-6, with 7 positions matching TRBD1. Sequences were derived from CD4+ T cells sorted from PBMCs, sampled 15 days after the yellow fever booster vaccination. The TCR was taken from a man aged 25 to 45 who received the YFV17D yellow fever vaccine. The CDR3 loop is CASSRTAGGPIWGYDSPLHF. The CDR3 DNA is TGTGCCAGCAGCCGGACCGCAGGGGGGCCTATATGGGGTTATGATTCACCCCTCCACTTT.